The entry below describes one T cell receptor (beta chain). Its antigen is currently not known. Base qualities are not at hand, and no much larger clone is one base apart. The entire isolated RNA was reverse transcribed using the High Capacity cDNA Reverse Transcription Kit, and thus expressed TCRB transcripts were sequenced. Deep immunoSEQ sequencing was applied to naive, central memory and regulatory T cell samples, giving an average of roughly 3.3 million total reads per sample. After sorted cells were lysed in RLT buffer, RNA was extracted with DNase-treated RNeasy Micro or Mini kits, with the choice depending on cell number. Each cell subset was processed separately to prevent cross-contamination, with patient and healthy donor samples processed together. The immunoSEQ multiplex PCR was used to amplify TCRB sequences from cDNA, generating 87-bp fragments that spanned the CDR3 region. Sequencing of the amplicons was done on the Illumina HiSeq platform. On the study's bioinformatics: PCR bias was corrected computationally using synthetic template baselines, and reads within Hamming distance 2 were collapsed, with unmergeable singletons discarded. By aligning reads against IMGT, V, D and J genes, CDR3 length, and insertions or deletions at six rearrangement sites were assigned. Within each subset, clonotype counts were normalized to sorted cell number, after which true diversity and Gini coefficients were computed with the tcR R package. The overlap coefficient, calculated on TCRB nucleotide sequences, was used to measure repertoire sharing. Out-of-frame TCRB sequences from naive cells were analyzed as a proxy for the pre-selection repertoire. TCRdb provides this immuneACCESS table in a form limited to in-frame rearrangements. Some clones are lacking; in checked studies, under half of them reflect an unresolved V gene, and why the rest are absent is not known. The V and J calls and clone size are taken from that table; D and trimming were inferred from the DNA. The sample profile shows 250,000 or so clones; approximately 15% of them were found once. The ten largest clones take up almost 0.02% of the sample.

This record belongs to a study of beta chain features in type 1 diabetes (dated by TCRdb to the late 2010s). Study-level background: Mean age, gender distribution, total cell number and subset yield were not different between patients and healthy donors. Naive and central memory subsets were obtained from all 30 or so donors, but regulatory and stem cell-like memory subsets were isolated from only 8 patients and roughly eight healthy donors. In the study, TCRB repertoires of sorted circulating CD4+ T cell subsets from recently diagnosed type 1 diabetes patients were compared with those of matched healthy donors. A total of about 100,000,000 sorted cells were examined across all samples, and RNA yield correlated strongly with the number of cells per subset.

On the study overall, not on this receptor specifically: Shorter templates might be favored by PCR, yet because patient and control samples were amplified and corrected together, any such skew would affect both groups equally. A moderate but significant shortening of TCRB CDR3 length was observed in type 1 diabetes patients in all four CD4+ subsets. Naive, central memory and regulatory TCRB repertoires appeared to be more alike among patients than among healthy donors. HLA sub-analyses involved small numbers of individuals, so any influence of HLA type on TCRB rearrangement remained unresolved. Because cDNA was sequenced instead of genomic DNA, highly expressing activated cells could be over-represented, though the groups showed no difference in activation or CD3 levels. At VDJ recombination sites, patients with type 1 diabetes made fewer insertions and deleted more nucleotides, a pattern implying thymic rearrangement abnormalities.

Each donor gave one peripheral blood draw, averaging approximately 120 mL, which was collected into heparinised tubes. Naive, central memory, regulatory and stem cell-like memory CD4+ T cells were sorted on a BD FACSAria II using a panel including CD45RO, CCR7, CD25, CD127, CD95 and CD27. All sorted populations exceeded 95% purity. PBMCs were separated immediately by Lymphoprep density gradient centrifugation and were stained directly, without being cultured. So that batch effects would be minimized, each experiment stained and sorted samples in pairs, pairing one healthy donor with one patient. Compared with germline, V lacks 4 bases and J lacks 2 bases; bases without a gene match: 12. Via the germline V gene, CDR1 is SGDLS and CDR2 YYNGEE. CDR3 length: 16 amino acids, cysteine to phenylalanine. Only the CDR3 part of the read is kept: 48 bases, read in frame from the first base.

Specimen: naive CD4+ T cells from blood. The sample's cell subset or site label, in plain terms: true naive CD4+ T cells. The rearranged chain carries TRBV9 and TRBJ2-7; 7 middle bases align to TRBD2. This clonotype was sampled from a man aged 25-45 years with type 1 diabetes. Read as DNA, the sequence is TGTGCCAGCAGCCCCGGACTAGAAGGGCGGGCCTACGAGCAGTACTTC. This translates into CASSPGLEGRAYEQYF.